This T cell receptor (beta chain) originates from a study of blood T cell repertoires in COVID-19 (dated by TCRdb to 2020 to 2021). Context from the whole study: The collaborator samples originated in the United States, Italy and Spain and spanned the acute and convalescent phases of COVID-19. The prospective study material was composed of cDNA or gDNA derived from T cells, B-cell-depleted T cells, or PBMCs. The dataset comprised deeply sampled blood TCRbeta repertoires from subjects exposed to, actively infected with, or recovered from COVID-19. The repertoires were released in a freely available public database meant as a resource for research on the immune response to SARS-CoV-2. The samples were drawn from two sources: the first 160 participants of the ongoing ImmuneRACE study, and fewer than 1,500 subjects contributed by 6 global collaborators. A de-identified subject ID, COVID-19 status, age in years and sex were almost always included in the sample metadata. Where available, HLA class I and class II types were taken from metadata supplied by the sample provider and were not determined by assay-based typing. What the research found in general, with its limitations: The amount of clinical and demographic metadata varied by source and participant and was provided uncurated.

The germline V gene specifies ENHRY as CDR1 and SYGVKD as CDR2. Measured from the cysteine to the phenylalanine, the CDR3 is 15 residues long. The CDR3 DNA has 45 bases and is translated from base 1. Germline trimming: 4 bases from V, 4 bases from J; junction bases outside gene matches: 7. Each collaborating institution followed its own protocols to collect whole blood in K2EDTA tubes. Collaborator samples were shipped for TCRbeta analysis as frozen whole blood, isolated PBMCs, or DNA extracted from either sample type. TCRbeta CDR3 regions were amplified from genomic DNA by means of the immunoSEQ Assay, a bias-controlled multiplex PCR. Turning to the authors' computational methods: Nucleated cell counts per sample were estimated from amplification of reference gene primers within the assay. Sequence reads were collapsed and filtered to measure the absolute abundance of every unique TCRbeta CDR3 rearrangement. For each sample, productive Simpson clonality was calculated as the square root of Simpson's diversity index over productive rearrangements. In TCRdb, the immuneACCESS table is reduced to in-frame sequences with V and J assigned. These tables do not hold every clone; where another copy was compared, an unresolved V gene accounts for under half, and the others remain unexplained. The V and J calls and the clone size are those of that table, but D and trimming were determined from the DNA. Recorded for this sample are 150,000 to 200,000 clones; approximately 79% of them occurred a single time. About 18% of the sample rests with the top ten.

Remarks on this clone: Its antigen specificity is not known. Base qualities are not provided; no much larger clone lies one nucleotide away.

The rearranged segments are TRBV10-3 and TRBJ1-2, with TRBD1 matching 9 junction bases. This receptor was taken from a man in his sixties with active or convalescent COVID-19. What was sequenced was peripheral blood. The CDR3 protein sequence reads: CAISGGQGSPYGYTF. The DNA sequence follows: TGTGCCATCAGTGGAGGACAGGGGTCCCCCTATGGCTACACCTTC.